The clone carrying this T cell receptor beta chain has more than one count but fewer than ten. As yet, its antigen is unknown. Researchers prepared the TCRbeta library using unique molecular identifiers, the study reports. TCRdb independently ran MiXCR on the PCR reads; one entry per CDR3 protein. The sample records about 250,000 distinct CDR3 sequences, roughly a quarter being singletons. This entry belongs to a study of T-cell reconstitution after alpha-beta-depleted transplantation in children. General study findings and limits: At around two months after transplant, the alpha-beta T cells were reportedly derived from several hundred expanded clones that came from non-depleted graft cells. T-cell counts and diversity at one year following transplant were attributed mainly to newly produced T cells.

The germline V and J ends were trimmed by 4 bases and 4 bases, with 16 bases remaining between them. The CDR3 is made up of 15 amino acids. Per the germline V gene, CDR1 is SEHNR and CDR2 is FQNEAQ (reference sequence). The chain carries TRBV7-9 and TRBJ1-2, with a weak D call TRBD1 (6 bases). The receptor comes from a female patient aged 2-15 years who had a stem cell transplant for congenital amegakaryocytic thrombocytopenia, so the T cells may come from the graft donor. The sequencing here drew on PBMCs, mostly from graft donor cells, taken 360 days after TCRalphabeta/CD19-depleted stem cell transplant. The CDR3 bases are TGTGCCAGCAGCTCCCAGCAGGGGCTCAGCTATGGCTACACCTTC. Translated: CASSSQQGLSYGYTF. The full variable domain, rest sourced from reference TRBV7-9 and TRBJ1-2, is DTGVSQNPRHKITKRGQNVTFRCDPISEHNRLYWYRQTLGQGPEFLTYFQNEAQLEKSRLLSDRFSAERPKGSFSTLEIQRTEQGDSAMYLCASSSQQGLSYGYTFGSGTRLTVV.